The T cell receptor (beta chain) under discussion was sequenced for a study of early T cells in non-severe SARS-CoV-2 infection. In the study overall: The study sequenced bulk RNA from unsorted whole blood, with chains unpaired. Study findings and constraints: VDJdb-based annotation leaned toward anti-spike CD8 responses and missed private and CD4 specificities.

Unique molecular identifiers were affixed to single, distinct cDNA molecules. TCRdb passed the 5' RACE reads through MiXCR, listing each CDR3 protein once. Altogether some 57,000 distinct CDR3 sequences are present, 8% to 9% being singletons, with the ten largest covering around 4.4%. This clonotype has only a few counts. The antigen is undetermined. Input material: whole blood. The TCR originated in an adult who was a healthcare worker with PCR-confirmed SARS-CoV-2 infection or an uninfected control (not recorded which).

CDR3 bases: TGTGCCATCAGTGATTTCGTGAGTTCTGGAAACACCATATATTTT. This translates into CAISDFVSSGNTIYF. The genes are TRBV10-3 and TRBJ1-3; no reliable D call. This CDR3 has 15 residues. Germline CDR1 reads ENHRY; CDR2 reads SYGVKD. V was pared by 3 bases and J by 1 base, with 10 bases between.